This entry features one T cell receptor beta chain sequence. No antigen is known for it. These data belong to a study of monozygotic twins with inflammatory bowel disease (dated by TCRdb to about 2019). At the level of the whole study: A total of some 28 monozygotic twin pairs were included in the full study, comprising nine German pairs (four IBD-concordant, five IBD-discordant) and 19 IBD-discordant Danish pairs. Within discordant pairs, disease-associated traits were sought mainly by comparing IBD patients with their genetically identical healthy co-twins. Each individual had, on average, about 151 000 unique TCRalpha sequences and 181 000 unique TCRbeta sequences available for analysis. What the authors observed across the whole study: No single strong signal or clonotype linked to IBD turned up in the results, so the idea that one exists was not supported. Compared with healthy twins, IBD patients had fewer clonotypes in common with other individuals, a difference most pronounced in patients showing signs of disease activity. The analysis was unable to tell different T cell subtypes apart. Concordant and discordant twins showed no difference in repertoire similarity, possibly because of limited statistical power. IBD patients had lower TCRbeta repertoire diversity, measured by the inverse Simpson index, than their healthy co-twins. Differing immunosuppressive treatments among patients may have added background noise and inter-individual variability to the repertoires.

From each donor, an approximately 2.4 ml peripheral blood sample was drawn into PAXgene tubes and stored at -80 degrees C. Without T cell sorting, total RNA was isolated from whole blood using the PAXgene blood miRNA kit on an automated QIAcube. Deep TCRalpha and TCRbeta repertoire profiling with unique molecular barcoding was performed on peripheral blood of monozygotic twin pairs concordant or discordant for inflammatory bowel disease. Smoking habits were recorded for all twin pairs, and each individual was classified as a current, former or never smoker. Measured from the cysteine to the phenylalanine, the CDR3 is 15 residues long. Only the protein is on record. The germline V gene gives CDR1 as MNHNS and CDR2 as SASEGT. Library generation was performed with 5' RACE. Each TCR library was prepared from about 3.5 ug of total RNA. cDNA was synthesized with SMARTScribe reverse transcriptase in eight separate reactions per sample. During cDNA synthesis, template switching introduced unique molecular identifiers that contained a 6-nucleotide sample barcode. Two nested PCRs of about 16 and 10 cycles amplified the TCRalpha and TCRbeta cDNA, and bead purification followed each PCR. Before amplification, cDNA was treated with uracil DNA-glycosylase and purified using the QIAquick PCR purification kit. The second PCR was the step at which Illumina TruSeq-compatible adapters and sample-specific barcodes were added. TapeStation and Qubit were used to check library quality and concentration, and around 4.5 ng of each library went into the pool. The pooled libraries were sequenced with 2 x 100 bp reads and custom sequencing primers on an Illumina HiSeq2500 single-index Rapid Run. The study's own analysis went as follows. MiGEC version 1.2.6 was used for UMI-based consensus assembly to correct PCR and sequencing errors. MiXCR version 2.1.1 was used for V(D)J alignment, clonotype assembly and CDR3 extraction. To normalise gene usage, clonotype sharing and MAIT/NKT TCR abundance, the analysis used the top 1000, 10 000 and 20 000 clonotypes per sample. After downsampling to 27 000 UMIs, diversity was calculated as the inverse Simpson index using the vegan R package. Paired Mann-Whitney U tests were applied to discordant twin pairs, and Benjamini-Hochberg correction was used for multiple testing. TCRdb reprocessed the sequencing reads and holds a single record per CDR3 protein sequence, with no DNA. None of the V and J calls come from the authors' own analysis; TCRdb made them. The sample's table lists a count of about 210,000 distinct CDR3 sequences. The ten top clones hold approximately 1.5% of the sample.

The TCR sequence derives from a human donor with ulcerative colitis or Crohn's disease, or a healthy co-twin of an affected twin (not recorded which). The source material was blood. The chain couples TRBV6-1 to TRBJ1-2; TCRdb lists TRBD1, though no DNA is available to test this call. The CDR3 in this case is CASSDPDRDPGGYTF.